This is a list of T cell receptor beta chains from one sample in a study of T cell responses to AZD1222 COVID-19 vaccine. Data came from immunoSEQ multiplex PCR; TCRdb stores just in-frame clones and leaves some out. This table has some 95,000 clones, roughly 90% appearing once. The material sequenced was peripheral blood, taken 28 days after the second AZD1222 dose. The receptors here all came from an adult who received the AZD1222 COVID-19 vaccine. The conserved cysteine and the conserved F or W are not part of the CDR3 here.

V,J,CDR3
TRBV5-4,TRBJ2-7,ASSPGLAGNTYEQY
TRBV30,TRBJ2-7,AWKWASGSYEQY
TRBV3-1/TRBV3-2,TRBJ2-1,ASSQLPGGQAYNEQF
TRBV3-1/TRBV3-2,TRBJ2-3,ASSQDQVRADTQY
TRBV7-3,TRBJ2-3,ASSYRSFADTQY
TRBV7-9,TRBJ1-4,ASSPSRGRSYEKLF
TRBV5-6,TRBJ1-4,ASSLGLEEKLF
TRBV6-5,TRBJ2-1,ASSYSGHEQF
TRBV14,TRBJ1-5,ASSQAGGQPQH
TRBV9,TRBJ1-4,ASSALAVTNEKLF